The 27 T cell receptor beta chains below come from one sample, sequenced in a study of T cell changes during pregnancy in multiple sclerosis. Method: immunoSEQ multiplex PCR; TCRdb's copy keeps in-frame clones and lacks some. The data contain about 48,000 clones, 88% of them singletons. Specimen: CD4+ T cells from peripheral blood mononuclear cells, collected in the second trimester of pregnancy. These receptors originate from a female donor with multiple sclerosis, enrolled in a pregnancy study.

CDR3 in amino acids: CASSPGQGREKLFF. Here the CDR3 DNA reads TGTGCCAGCAGCCCTGGACAGGGACGGGAAAAACTGTTTTTT. The chain uses TRBV5-4 and TRBJ1-4, with TRBD1 matching over 8 bases. Germline CDR1 and CDR2: SGHNT and YYREEE (reference sequence). V dropped 4 bases and J dropped 8; count of bases not matched to a gene: 7. The length of the CDR3 is 14 residues.

This chain joins TRBV4-1 and TRBJ1-4, with D uncertain. CDR1 is MGHRA and CDR2 is YSYEKL in the germline V gene. The CDR3 runs 14 residues. Trimming shortened V by 1 base and J by 3 bases, and 6 bases separated the two germline ends. CDR3 sequence: CASSQVSSNEKLFF. DNA of the CDR3: TGCGCCAGCAGCCAAGTTTCTTCTAATGAAAAACTGTTTTTT.

The V and J genes are TRBV7-9 and TRBJ2-7; 7 nucleotides line up with TRBD1. Trimming cost V 4 bases and J 2 bases; bases outside gene matches: 8. The germline CDR1 and CDR2 sequences are SEHNR and FQNEAQ (reference sequence). The CDR3 runs to 15 residues. DNA of the CDR3: TGTGCCAGCAGCTCCGACAGGGATTCTCCCTACGAGCAGTACTTC. This translates into CASSSDRDSPYEQYF.

V is TRBV4-1 and J is TRBJ1-3; 7 nucleotides match TRBD1. Per the germline V gene, CDR1 is MGHRA and CDR2 is YSYEKL. The V and J ends lost 0 bases and 0 bases, in that order; junction bases with no gene match: 2. The CDR3 length is 16 residues. This chain's CDR3 is CASSQERGHSGNTIYF. Here the CDR3 DNA reads TGCGCCAGCAGCCAAGAAAGGGGGCACTCTGGAAACACCATATATTTT.

The genes are TRBV28 and TRBJ2-7; a possible D gene is TRBD1 (6 bases). Trimming cost V 6 bases and J 3 bases, with 12 bases left between them. The germline V gene encodes CDR1 MDHEN and CDR2 SYDVKM. The CDR3 has 13 residues. The CDR3 DNA reads TGTGCCAGCAGGGAAACAGGGAACTACGAGCAGTACTTC. Its protein product is CASRETGNYEQYF.

The chain links TRBV19 to TRBJ2-2; tentative D call: TRBD1 (6 bases). CDR1 and CDR2 from the germline V gene are LNHDA and SQIVND (reference sequence). The CDR3 contains 14 residues. V dropped 7 bases and J dropped 7 bases, with 16 bases sitting between them. CDR3 in DNA: TGTGCCAGTACTACAACAGGGATTGGCGGGGAGCTGTTTTTT. Encoded protein: CASTTTGIGGELFF.

The chain is built from TRBV5-6 and TRBJ2-2; a possible D gene is TRBD2 (5 bases). Trimming removed 2 bases at V and 4 bases at J, with 12 bases between. Germline V CDR1 and CDR2: SGHDT, YYEEEE. The CDR3 has 15 residues. This CDR3 is CASSFPGSGTGELFF. CDR3 nucleotides: TGTGCCAGCAGCTTTCCGGGGTCGGGCACCGGGGAGCTGTTTTTT.

The rearrangement joins TRBV6-1 to TRBJ2-5; the match to TRBD2 covers 8 bases. V was clipped by 4 bases and J by 1 base; unmatched bases: 5. In germline, CDR1 is MNHNS, CDR2 SASEGT. CDR3 length: 15 residues. The CDR3 spells CASSAAGGSQETQYF. In DNA, the CDR3 is TGTGCCAGCAGTGCGGCGGGAGGCTCCCAAGAGACCCAGTACTTC.

The chain links TRBV2 to TRBJ2-7, with 12 bases matching TRBD2. There are 14 residues in the CDR3. The V and J ends lost 10 bases and 4 bases, in that order; junction bases with no gene match: 8. The V gene's germline CDR1 is SNHLY and CDR2 FYNNEI. As DNA, the CDR3 is TGTGCCACCAAGACTAGCGGGAGTGGGTACGAGCAGTACTTC. It translates to CATKTSGSGYEQYF.

The chain joins TRBV4-1 to TRBJ1-2, with 12 bases that match TRBD1. The J segment lost 8 bases and the V segment lost 4 bases, leaving 14 bases of the junction unmatched. Germline CDR1 and CDR2: MGHRA and YSYEKL. This CDR3 has 17 residues. This chain's CDR3 is CASSRPGTGGLGAGYTF. The CDR3 DNA follows: TGCGCCAGCAGCCGGCCCGGGACAGGGGGCCTCGGGGCCGGCTACACCTTC.

This chain uses TRBV14 with TRBJ2-5, with 10 bases that match TRBD1. The V gene end was trimmed by 4 bases and the J gene end by 5 bases; junction bases not matched to a gene: 4. The length of the CDR3 is 14 residues. CDR1 and CDR2 (germline): SGHDN, FVKESK. DNA of the CDR3: TGTGCCAGCAGCCCTCGGGGACAGGGGGAGACCCAGTACTTC. This codes for CASSPRGQGETQYF.

This chain links TRBV11-2 with TRBJ2-7; no reliable D call. The CDR3 is 15 residues long. Trimming left V 5 bases short and J 3 bases short, with 17 bases between. The V gene's germline CDR1 is SGHAT and CDR2 FQNNGV. The CDR3 bases are TGTGCCAGCAGCCCGATGGCCAGAATTCACTACGAGCAGTACTTC. As protein: CASSPMARIHYEQYF.

This clone was seen just once. The genes are TRBV19 and TRBJ2-5; TRBD1 aligns across 11 bases. After removal of 4 bases from V and 5 bases from J, the junction contained 6 bases not matched to a gene. The CDR3 consists of 15 residues. The germline V gene encodes CDR1 LNHDA and CDR2 SQIVND (reference sequence). The CDR3 reads CASSTPGQGDETQYF. In DNA form, the CDR3 reads TGTGCCAGTAGTACTCCGGGACAGGGGGATGAGACCCAGTACTTC.

The chain employs TRBV14 and TRBJ2-7; TRBD2 matches 9 bases. Germline V gene data show CDR1 as SGHDN and CDR2 as FVKESK. CDR3 size: 17 residues. V lost 4 bases, J lost 1 base, and 11 bases stayed unmatched. CDR3 coding DNA: TGTGCCAGCAGCCTGGGACTAGCCGCCGAGACATCCTACGAGCAGTACTTC. Residues: CASSLGLAAETSYEQYF.

This clone was picked up a small number of times. The V call is TRBV5-1, the J call TRBJ1-5; 8 bases map to TRBD1. The CDR3 length is 14 residues. Germline CDR1 reads SGHRS; CDR2 reads YFSETQ. V was clipped by 0 bases and J by 6 bases; unmatched bases: 2. CDR3 in amino acids: CASSLGTGLQPQHF. DNA of the CDR3: TGCGCCAGCAGCTTGGGGACAGGGCTTCAGCCCCAGCATTTT. The full variable domain, completed using reference TRBV5-1 and TRBJ1-5, is KAGVTQTPRYLIKTRGQQVTLSCSPISGHRSVSWYQQTPGQGLQFLFEYFSETQRNKGNFPGRFSGRQFSNSRSEMNVSTLELGDSALYLCASSLGTGLQPQHFGDGTRLSIL.

The rearrangement links TRBV2 to TRBJ2-7; D perhaps matches TRBD2 (5 bases). Deletions cut 6 bases from V and 2 bases from J, with 8 bases between. Germline V gene sequence: CDR1 SNHLY, CDR2 FYNNEI. CDR3 length equals 12 residues. CDR3 protein: CASRRETYEQYF. The DNA for the CDR3 is TGTGCCAGCAGGAGGGAAACCTACGAGCAGTACTTC.

This clone was recorded once. This chain links TRBV19 with TRBJ2-1; 9 bases fit TRBD1. J was trimmed by 2 bases and V by 7 bases; bases with no gene match: 9. The CDR3 sequence is 16 residues long. CDR1 and CDR2 (germline): LNHDA, SQIVND (reference sequence). The CDR3 spells CASTSTGTGPYNEQFF. The CDR3 DNA reads as TGTGCCAGTACCTCGACCGGGACAGGGCCCTACAATGAGCAGTTCTTC.

The CDR3 DNA follows: TGTGCCATATCATGGGGGGGACTTTACGAGCAGTACTTC. Its translation: CAISWGGLYEQYF. The chain has TRBV2 and TRBJ2-7; the match to TRBD2 covers 7 bases. The V segment lost 10 bases and the J segment 4 bases; nucleotides outside the gene matches: 10. The CDR3 is 13 amino acids. Germline V gives CDR1 SNHLY, CDR2 FYNNEI.

The V gene is TRBV29-1, the J gene TRBJ2-5; perhaps TRBD1 as D (6 bases). V lost 4 bases and J 4 bases, leaving 13 bases between the germline ends. Germline V gives CDR1 SQVTM, CDR2 ANQGSEA. This CDR3 has 13 residues. The CDR3 DNA sequence: TGCAGCGTTGCACAGGGAGAGGTAGAGACCCAGTACTTC. Translation gives CSVAQGEVETQYF.

The J gene is TRBJ2-7, the V gene TRBV13, with D hard to call. Germline V gene data show CDR1 as PRHDT and CDR2 as FYEKMQ (reference sequence). The CDR3 has 13 residues. Trimming stripped 6 bases from V and 1 base from J, with 10 bases between. The CDR3 DNA sequence: TGTGCCAGCAGGGGCGACGCATCCTACGAGCAGTACTTC. Protein sequence: CASRGDASYEQYF.

This chain joins TRBV18 and TRBJ2-5; TRBD1 agrees at 8 bases. CDR3 length equals 16 residues. The ends lost 2 bases at V and 5 bases at J; junction bases unmatched: 10. Germline V gives CDR1 KGHSH, CDR2 LQKENI. The CDR3 DNA sequence: TGTGCCAGCTCACCAAGCGGGCAGGGGGCTACGGAGACCCAGTACTTC. This encodes CASSPSGQGATETQYF. Complete variable domain (other parts from reference TRBV18 and TRBJ2-5): NAGVMQNPRHLVRRRGQEARLRCSPMKGHSHVYWYRQLPEEGLKFMVYLQKENIIDESGMPKERFSAEFPKEGPSILRIQQVVRGDSAAYFCASSPSGQGATETQYFGPGTRLLVL.

The V gene is TRBV5-1, the J gene TRBJ2-7; TRBD1 matches 7 bases. Germline V gives CDR1 SGHRS, CDR2 YFSETQ. The CDR3 contains 13 residues. The ends lost 3 bases at V and 3 bases at J; junction bases unmatched: 3. The CDR3 DNA reads TGCGCCAGCAGCTGGGGACAGAACTACGAGCAGTACTTC. The encoded protein is CASSWGQNYEQYF.

The V and J genes are TRBV19 and TRBJ2-7; TRBD2 might be the D (5 bases). V dropped 0 bases and J dropped 5 bases, with 8 bases sitting between them. Per germline, CDR1 LNHDA and CDR2 SQIVND (reference sequence). This CDR3 region has 13 residues. This CDR3 is CASSIDEGDEQYF. CDR3 nucleotide sequence: TGTGCCAGTAGTATAGATGAGGGCGACGAGCAGTACTTC. Filled out from reference TRBV19 and TRBJ2-7, the complete variable domain reads DGGITQSPKYLFRKEGQNVTLSCEQNLNHDAMYWYRQDPGQGLRLIYYSQIVNDFQKGDIAEGYSVSREKKESFPLTVTSAQKNPTAFYLCASSIDEGDEQYFGPGTRLTVT.

The gene calls are TRBV30 and TRBJ1-1, with 8 bases identical to TRBD1. The CDR3 contains 14 residues. The germline V gene encodes CDR1 GTSNPN and CDR2 SVGIG (reference sequence). V lost 4 bases to trimming and J lost 1 base; unmatched junction nucleotides: 5. The CDR3: CAWNLQGANTEAFF. DNA for the CDR3: TGTGCCTGGAACTTGCAGGGGGCGAACACTGAAGCTTTCTTT.

The chain has TRBV28 and TRBJ2-7; 12 positions agree with TRBD2. With 6 bases clipped from V and 0 bases from J, the junction kept 6 bases outside the gene matches. The CDR3 has 16 amino acids. Germline CDR1 reads MDHEN; CDR2 reads SYDVKM. The CDR3 DNA reads TGTGCCAGCAGGACTAGCGGGAGAGAACGCTCCTACGAGCAGTACTTC. Amino acid sequence: CASRTSGRERSYEQYF.

V usage is TRBV6-6 and J usage is TRBJ2-5; no definite D call. Germline V lookup: CDR1 MNHNY, CDR2 SVGAGI (reference sequence). The CDR3 contains 14 residues. Trimming removed 2 bases at V and 2 bases at J, with 9 bases between. The CDR3 nucleotides read TGTGCCAGCAGTTACGGGCAGAGACAAGAGACCCAGTACTTC. This gives the protein CASSYGQRQETQYF.

The chain uses TRBV7-6 and TRBJ1-2; D gene unclear. The CDR3 has 14 amino acids. Deletions cut 3 bases from V and 5 bases from J, with 13 bases between. Germline CDR1 reads SGHVS; CDR2 reads FNYEAQ. The CDR3 loop reads CASSFSDGGYGYTF. In nucleotides, the CDR3 is TGTGCCAGCAGCTTTTCGGACGGAGGGTATGGCTACACCTTC.